Listed here is a single T cell receptor (beta chain). No cognate antigen has been identified for it. No base-level quality is on record; no much larger clone is a single base apart. CD8 naive samples were CD45RO-negative cells positively selected for CCR7, giving a CD45RA+CCR7+ population that excluded TemRA cells. The donors were healthy, HIV-negative adults who had no recently reported acute infections or vaccinations. All donors were Caucasian adults living in Nashville, Tennessee, USA. Blood was collected by leukapheresis, and PBMCs were isolated by Ficoll-Histopaque density gradient centrifugation and then cryopreserved in liquid nitrogen vapor phase. Analytical flow cytometry was used to check the purity and quantity of each magnetically sorted T cell population. Genomic DNA was isolated from every sorted fraction and measured by UV absorbance on a Nanodrop 2000c. According to the germline V gene, CDR1 reads SGHVS and CDR2 reads FQNEAQ. The CDR3, from cysteine to phenylalanine, totals 15 residues. Here the CDR3 DNA is all that survives: 45 bases in frame from base 1. Trimming removed 5 bases from V and 7 bases from J; the gene matches leave 5 bases unexplained.

Using the deep immunoSEQ assay, TCR CDR3 regions were amplified from genomic DNA by multiplex PCR. Extracted genomic DNA from each cell subset was spread evenly across all wells of several immunoSEQ 96-well plates, with each plate serving as a replicate. For sorted subsets, each replicate PCR was loaded with roughly 200 ng genomic DNA, equivalent to some 31,000 T cell genomes. Purified libraries were quantified with a Qubit 3.0 fluorometer, sized on a Bioanalyzer 2100, and re-quantified with the KAPA Library Quantification kit. Each immunoSEQ 96-well plate was sequenced on its own single-read 150-cycle Illumina NextSeq 550 flow cell. Regarding the original processing steps: Because the immunoSEQ output included only junctional sequences and no quality scores, the filtering could not be the same as the filtering used for full-length reads. Sequences were annotated with PyIR, a Python wrapper for IgBLAST v1.9, and V/J genes and CDR3 were assigned using IMGT germline references. Reads were removed for weak V/J assignments (E-value above 1e-6), missing CDR3, stop codons, out-of-frame junctions, or ambiguous translated residues. V3J clonotypes were defined as sequences sharing the same inferred V gene, J gene, and CDR3 amino acid sequence. To compute the percentage overlap between repertoires, the number of shared unique clonotypes was divided by the size of the smaller repertoire. Repertoire richness was assessed with RTK rarefaction, the Chao1 estimator, and Recon v2.1 estimates of unobserved clonotypes. For all TCRbeta clonotypes obtained by the gDNA method from four donors, generation probabilities were computed with OLGA. TCRdb mirrors the immuneACCESS table, restricted to in-frame sequences. Some clones are absent from its copies; in checked studies, under half trace to an unresolved V gene, and the reason for the others is unknown. The DNA gave D and trimming, while V, J and clone size come from that table. The sample table holds roughly 890,000 clones, of which about 92% were seen once. The ten largest clones add up to around 24% of the sample.

This sample is drawn from a study of shared clonotypes between healthy human individuals (dated by TCRdb to the early 2020s). In terms of the full investigation: The cohort included three men and two women between 18 and 49 years of age. Per donor, three plates each were used for CD4 naive and CD4 memory, two for CD8 naive, and one for CD8 memory. The study deeply sequenced blood TCR repertoires of 5 or 6 healthy adults to estimate repertoire size and the extent of clonotype sharing between individuals. Libraries were prepared and TCR repertoires were sequenced by different laboratories using diverse techniques, in order to increase sequencing depth and limit assay-specific biases. Between about 0.8 and 9 billion PBMCs per donor were obtained by leukapheresis.

Results the study describes overall, beyond this receptor: Sampling was limited to blood, and TCR repertoires in tissue likely differ from TCR repertoires in blood. Compared with non-shared clonotypes, clonotypes shared by all four sorted-subset donors had higher generation probabilities. Incomplete sequencing was indicated by rarefaction of sorted-subset datasets, despite the large sequencing depth. Estimated clonotype richness was generally larger for naive than for memory subsets. Because the study included a small number of donors, the genetic and exposure-history diversity represented was limited. When four donors were compared, the shared fraction of clonotypes was about 5% for naive CD4, about 4% for naive CD8, more than 2% for memory CD4, and around 0.4% for memory CD8. Pairwise subsampling indicated that sequencing depth was expected to affect the degree of clonotype sharing among donors.

This clonotype was sampled from a man aged 30 to 39 in good health. The sequenced material came from naive CD8+ T cells sorted from blood. Explained via the paper, the cell subset or site label denotes: CD45RA+CCR7+. The chain is assembled from TRBV7-8 and TRBJ2-1, with 13 central nucleotides matching TRBD2. The CDR3 reads as follows: CASSPGTSGVNEQFF. The sequenced DNA: TGTGCCAGCAGCCCCGGGACTAGCGGGGTAAATGAGCAGTTCTTC.